The following is a TCR beta chain sequence with its context. These data originate in a study of blood T cell repertoires in COVID-19. The wider study: Spain, Italy and the United States supplied samples that represented acute and convalescent COVID-19. T cells, B-cell-depleted T cells, or PBMCs provided the cDNA or gDNA that served as material.

Measured with immunoSEQ multiplex PCR; TCRdb has only the in-frame clones, and not every one. The data show fewer than 350,000 clones, 86% seen once. The CDR3 length is 13 residues. Germline CDR1 reads MDHEN; CDR2 reads SYDVKM. With 7 bases clipped from V and 6 bases from J, the junction kept 8 bases outside the gene matches. This chain links TRBV28 with TRBJ1-2; 7 nucleotides align to TRBD1. This TCR came from a woman aged 40 to 55 with acute COVID-19. Sequencing used PBMCs or T cells enriched from blood (not recorded which). The CDR3 DNA follows: TGTGCCAGCACCGTCCCCGACAGGGATGGCTACACCTTC. As protein: CASTVPDRDGYTF.